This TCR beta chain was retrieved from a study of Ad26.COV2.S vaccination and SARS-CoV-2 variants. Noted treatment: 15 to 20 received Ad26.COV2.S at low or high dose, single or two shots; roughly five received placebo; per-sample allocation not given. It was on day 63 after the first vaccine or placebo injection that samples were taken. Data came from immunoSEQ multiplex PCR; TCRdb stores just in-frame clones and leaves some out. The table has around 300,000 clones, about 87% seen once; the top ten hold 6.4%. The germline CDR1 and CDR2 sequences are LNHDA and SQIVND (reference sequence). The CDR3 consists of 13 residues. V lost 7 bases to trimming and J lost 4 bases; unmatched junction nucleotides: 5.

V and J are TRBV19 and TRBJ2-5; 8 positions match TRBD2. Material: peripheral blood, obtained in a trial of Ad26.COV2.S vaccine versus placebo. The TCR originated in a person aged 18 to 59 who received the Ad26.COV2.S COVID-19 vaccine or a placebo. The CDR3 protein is CASNGRVGETQYF. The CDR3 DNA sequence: TGTGCCAGTAACGGGAGGGTAGGAGAGACCCAGTACTTC.